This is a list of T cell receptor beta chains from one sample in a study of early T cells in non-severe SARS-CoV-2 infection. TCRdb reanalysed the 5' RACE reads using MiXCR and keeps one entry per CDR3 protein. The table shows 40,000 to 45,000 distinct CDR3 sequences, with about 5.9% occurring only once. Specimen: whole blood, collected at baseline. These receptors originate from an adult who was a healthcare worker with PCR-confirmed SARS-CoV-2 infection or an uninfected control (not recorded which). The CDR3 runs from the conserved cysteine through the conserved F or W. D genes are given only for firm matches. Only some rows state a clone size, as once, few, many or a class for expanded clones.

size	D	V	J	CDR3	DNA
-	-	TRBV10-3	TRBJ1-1	CAIQANPGAEAFF	TGTGCCATACAGGCAAACCCTGGGGCTGAAGCTTTCTTT
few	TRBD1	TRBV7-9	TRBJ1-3	CASSTDRVWRGNTIYF	TGTGCCAGCAGCACGGACAGGGTATGGCGTGGAAACACCATATATTTT
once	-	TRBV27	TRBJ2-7	CASSLNRVYEQYF	TGTGCCAGCAGTTTGAACAGGGTGTACGAGCAGTACTTC
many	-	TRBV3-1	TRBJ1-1	CASSPPRRAEAFF	TGTGCCAGCAGCCCCCCCCGCAGGGCTGAAGCTTTCTTT
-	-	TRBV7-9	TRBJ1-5	CASSTRTAGQPQHF	TGTGCCAGCAGCACCCGGACAGCTGGTCAGCCCCAGCATTTT
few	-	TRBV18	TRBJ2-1	CASSPPVGEQFF	TGTGCCAGCTCACCACCGGTCGGTGAGCAGTTCTTC
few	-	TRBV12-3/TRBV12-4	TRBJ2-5	CASSFTSVRKTQYF	TGTGCCAGCAGTTTCACGTCCGTTCGAAAGACCCAGTACTTC
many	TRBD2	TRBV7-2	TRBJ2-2	CASTLGGTNTGELFF	TGTGCCAGCACCCTGGGAGGGACGAACACCGGGGAGCTGTTTTTT
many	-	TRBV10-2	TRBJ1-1	CASSFGSEAFF	TGCGCCAGCAGTTTCGGGTCTGAAGCTTTCTTT
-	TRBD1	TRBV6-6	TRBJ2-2	CATGDRMNTGELFF	TGTGCCACCGGGGACAGGATGAACACCGGGGAGCTGTTTTTT
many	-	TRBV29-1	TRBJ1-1	CSVATTMNTEAFF	TGCAGCGTCGCTACAACAATGAACACTGAAGCTTTCTTT
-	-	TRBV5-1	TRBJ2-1	CASSLVPGSYEQFF	TGCGCCAGCAGCTTGGTTCCAGGGTCGTATGAGCAGTTCTTC
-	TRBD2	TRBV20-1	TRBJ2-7	CSARLAGEGQYF	TGCAGTGCTCGACTAGCGGGGGAGGGACAGTACTTC
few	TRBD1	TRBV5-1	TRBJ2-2	CASSYTDRQNTGELFF	TGCGCCAGCAGCTATACGGACAGGCAGAACACCGGGGAGCTGTTTTTT
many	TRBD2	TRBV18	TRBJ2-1	CASSPKRGGQNEQFF	TGTGCCAGCTCGCCTAAGCGGGGGGGCCAGAATGAGCAGTTCTTC
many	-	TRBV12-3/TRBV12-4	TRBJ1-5	CASSLRDNQPQHF	TGTGCCAGCAGTTTACGGGATAATCAGCCCCAGCATTTT
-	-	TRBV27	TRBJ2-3	CASSDSPDTQYF	TGTGCCAGCAGCGACAGTCCTGATACGCAGTATTTT
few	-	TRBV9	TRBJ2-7	CASSFQHREDEQYF	TGTGCCAGCAGCTTCCAGCACAGGGAGGACGAGCAGTACTTC
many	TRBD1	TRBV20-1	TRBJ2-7	CSANRDRTYEQYF	TGCAGTGCTAACCGGGACAGGACCTACGAGCAGTACTTC
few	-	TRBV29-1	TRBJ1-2	CSVEVPGKGYGYTF	TGCAGCGTTGAAGTCCCGGGGAAGGGCTATGGCTACACCTTC
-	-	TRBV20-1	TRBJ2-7	CSARAESYYEQYF	TGCAGTGCTAGGGCGGAGAGCTACTACGAGCAGTACTTC
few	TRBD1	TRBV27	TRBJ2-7	CASSFEGARFYEQYF	TGTGCCAGCAGTTTCGAGGGGGCGAGGTTCTACGAGCAGTACTTC
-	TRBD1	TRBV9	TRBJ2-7	CASSPTGAEDEQYF	TGTGCCAGCAGCCCTACAGGGGCGGAGGACGAGCAGTACTTC
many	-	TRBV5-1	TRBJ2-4	CASSLEATNPAKNIQYF	TGCGCCAGCAGCTTGGAGGCCACCAATCCGGCCAAAAACATTCAGTACTTC
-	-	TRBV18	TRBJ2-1	CASSYVNYDEQFF	TGTGCCAGCTCCTACGTTAATTACGATGAGCAGTTCTTC
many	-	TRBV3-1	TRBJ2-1	CASSQNTKGNEQFF	TGTGCCAGCAGCCAAAATACCAAGGGGAATGAGCAGTTCTTC
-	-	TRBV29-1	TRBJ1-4	CSARNEKLFF	TGCAGCGCCCGGAATGAAAAACTGTTTTTT
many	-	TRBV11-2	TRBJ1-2	CASSPGLISYGYTF	TGTGCCAGCAGCCCAGGGCTAATTAGCTATGGCTACACCTTC
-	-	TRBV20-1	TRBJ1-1	CSAPTGSTEAFF	TGCAGTGCCCCTACAGGCAGCACTGAAGCTTTCTTT
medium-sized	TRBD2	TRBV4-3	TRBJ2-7	CASSQDLRGGLLDYEQYF	TGCGCCAGCAGCCAAGATTTACGCGGGGGGTTACTGGACTACGAGCAGTACTTC
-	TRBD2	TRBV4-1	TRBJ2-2	CASSQRTSKNTGELFF	TGCGCCAGCAGCCAACGGACTAGCAAGAACACCGGGGAGCTGTTTTTT
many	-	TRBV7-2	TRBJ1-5	CASSLSRNQPQHF	TGTGCCAGCAGCTTAAGCCGGAATCAGCCCCAGCATTTT
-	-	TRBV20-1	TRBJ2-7	CSARPDRYEQYF	TGCAGTGCTAGACCCGACAGGTACGAGCAGTACTTC
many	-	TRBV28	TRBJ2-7	CASRSTPGRTYEQYF	TGTGCCAGCAGATCTACCCCGGGACGGACCTACGAGCAGTACTTC
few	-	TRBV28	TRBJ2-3	CASRNSAVGLGTDTQYF	TGTGCCAGCAGGAACAGCGCGGTGGGCTTGGGCACAGATACGCAGTATTTT
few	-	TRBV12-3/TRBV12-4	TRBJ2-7	CASSFRRGLTYEQYF	TGTGCCAGCAGTTTTAGGCGGGGGCTTACCTACGAGCAGTACTTC
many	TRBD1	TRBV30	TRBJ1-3	CAWGQGVGNTIYF	TGTGCCTGGGGACAGGGGGTGGGGAACACCATATATTTT
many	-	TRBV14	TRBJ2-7	CASSQGVAYEQYF	TGTGCCAGCAGCCAAGGGGTTGCCTACGAGCAGTACTTC
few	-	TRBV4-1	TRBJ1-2	CASSQPQETYGYTF	TGCGCCAGCAGCCAACCACAGGAAACCTATGGCTACACCTTC
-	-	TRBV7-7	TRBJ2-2	CASSPVGTPATGELFF	TGCGCCAGCAGCCCAGTCGGGACGCCAGCGACCGGGGAGCTGTTTTTT
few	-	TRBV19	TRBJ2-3	CASSIKRNLADTQYF	TGTGCCAGTAGTATTAAGCGGAACCTTGCAGATACGCAGTATTTT
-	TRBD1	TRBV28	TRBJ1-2	CASKRQGTYGYTF	TGTGCCAGCAAGAGACAGGGGACCTATGGCTACACCTTC
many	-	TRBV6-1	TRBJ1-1	CASRVDPRYTEAFF	TGTGCCAGCAGGGTGGATCCGAGATACACTGAAGCTTTCTTT
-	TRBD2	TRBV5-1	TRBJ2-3	CASSSSGGTSTDTQYF	TGCGCCAGCAGCTCTAGCGGGGGTACTAGCACAGATACGCAGTATTTT
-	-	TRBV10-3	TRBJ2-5	CAISRQRGETQYF	TGTGCCATCAGTAGACAAAGAGGGGAGACCCAGTACTTC
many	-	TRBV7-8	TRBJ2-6	CASSSERLGANVLTF	TGTGCCAGCAGCTCTGAAAGGCTCGGGGCCAACGTCCTGACTTTC
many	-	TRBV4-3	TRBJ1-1	CASSQEPLNTEAFF	TGCGCCAGCAGCCAAGAACCCTTGAACACTGAAGCTTTCTTT
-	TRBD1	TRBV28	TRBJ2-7	CASSPPSHRGPYEQYF	TGTGCCAGCAGTCCACCCTCCCACAGGGGGCCCTACGAGCAGTACTTC
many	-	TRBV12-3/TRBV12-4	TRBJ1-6	CASSFIGQTNSPLHF	TGTGCCAGCAGTTTTATCGGACAGACCAATTCACCCCTCCACTTT
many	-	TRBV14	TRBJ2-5	CASSLWLGEETQYF	TGTGCCAGCAGCCTGTGGCTCGGGGAAGAGACCCAGTACTTC
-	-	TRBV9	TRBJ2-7	CASSEGVSYEQYF	TGTGCCAGCAGCGAAGGGGTAAGCTACGAGCAGTACTTC
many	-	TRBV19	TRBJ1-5	CASSIPGNSNQPQHF	TGTGCCAGTAGTATACCCGGCAATAGCAATCAGCCCCAGCATTTT
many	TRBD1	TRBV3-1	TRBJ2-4	CASSPGTVSPLAKNIQYF	TGTGCCAGCAGCCCCGGGACAGTGAGCCCACTAGCCAAAAACATTCAGTACTTC
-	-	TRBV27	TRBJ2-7	CASSLRGAPVYEQYF	TGTGCCAGCAGTTTACGGGGGGCCCCCGTCTACGAGCAGTACTTC